The 13 T cell receptor beta chains listed next were all sequenced from one sample in a study of T-cell reconstitution after alpha-beta-depleted transplantation in children. Preparing the TCRbeta library involved the use of unique molecular identifiers. Each CDR3 protein gets one entry after TCRdb re-called the PCR reads with MiXCR. The table shows about 400,000 distinct CDR3 sequences, with 13% occurring only once. Sequencing used PBMCs, obtained from the stem cell graft. The receptors were sampled from a human donor who donated a stem cell graft to a child with Fanconi anemia.

The rearrangement links TRBV6-2 or TRBV6-3 to TRBJ2-7, with TRBD1 identical over 8 bases. V trimming: 6 bases; J trimming: 3 bases; junction bases outside the gene matches: 7. The length of the CDR3 is 14 residues. Germline-derived CDR1 and CDR2 are MNHEY and SVGEGT. In nucleotides, the CDR3 is TGTGCCAGCAGCCAAGGACAGGGAGGCTACGAGCAGTACGTC. Amino acid sequence: CASSQGQGGYEQYV.

The rearrangement joins TRBV30 to TRBJ2-3, with D perhaps TRBD2 (6 bases). The CDR3 has 15 residues. The V and J ends lost 0 bases and 4 bases respectively, with 14 bases between them. Looked up from germline, CDR1 is GTSNPN and CDR2 is SVGIG (reference sequence). The CDR3 loop reads CAWSVAGPSPDTQYF. The CDR3 DNA reads as TGTGCCTGGAGTGTAGCGGGCCCTAGCCCAGATACGCAGTATTTT.

The chain carries TRBV20-1 and TRBJ2-5; D gene uncertain. The V end lost 5 bases, the J end lost 1 base, and 14 bases lay between the germline ends. The germline V gene encodes CDR1 DFQATT and CDR2 SNEGSKA (reference sequence). This CDR3 is 14 amino acids long. CDR3 nucleotides: TGCAGTGCTTTTAATGTCTTTGGCCAAGAGACCCAGTACTTC. Protein product: CSAFNVFGQETQYF.

This clonotype was seen repeatedly, ten times or more. The V gene is TRBV6-2 or TRBV6-3, the J gene TRBJ2-1, with D tentatively TRBD2 (5 bases). Germline V gives CDR1 MNHEY, CDR2 SVGEGT. Trimming pared 2 bases from V and 10 bases from J, leaving 18 bases between. The CDR3 contains 15 residues. The CDR3 coding sequence is TGTGCCAGCAGTTACGTCGGACTGGCTAGCATCGAGCAGTTCTTC. Protein: CASSYVGLASIEQFF.

This clonotype was detected ten times or more. J is TRBJ1-2 and V is TRBV21-1; the table's TRBD1 call for D was not verified on the DNA. TRBV21-1 is reported as a pseudogene. The CDR3 extends over 16 amino acids. The CDR3 protein is CASMLPNRGLDYGYTF. CDR3 bases: TGTGCCAGCATGCTACCTAACAGGGGGCTTGACTATGGCTACACCTTC.

The sample holds many counts of this clonotype. V is TRBV5-1 and J is TRBJ2-2, with no clear D. CDR3 length: 16 residues. Germline CDR1 and CDR2: SGHRS and YFSETQ. V lost 0 bases and J lost 0, with 9 bases in between. CDR3 sequence: CASSLGGRTNTGELFF. The CDR3 DNA reads as TGCGCCAGCAGCTTGGGTGGCAGGACGAACACCGGGGAGCTGTTTTTT.

Ten or more counts support this clonotype. The rearrangement joins TRBV5-6 to TRBJ2-3; D is unclear. The CDR3 is 14 residues long. The ends were cut back, 0 bases at V and 2 bases at J, with 7 bases in the middle. Per germline, CDR1 SGHDT and CDR2 YYEEEE. The CDR3 is CASSLAGHTDTQYF. The CDR3 DNA reads as TGTGCCAGCAGCTTGGCGGGCCACACAGATACGCAGTATTTT.

There are many counts of this clonotype. The chain combines TRBV10-3 with TRBJ2-3, with D perhaps TRBD1 (5 bases). V lost 0 bases to trimming and J lost 3 bases, with 7 bases between them. This CDR3 has 14 residues. Germline V gene sequence: CDR1 ENHRY, CDR2 SYGVKD. This CDR3 reads CAISESGQTDTQYF. In DNA form, the CDR3 reads TGTGCCATCAGTGAGTCGGGGCAGACAGATACGCAGTATTTT.

This clonotype was detected many times. This rearrangement joins TRBV12-3 or TRBV12-4 to TRBJ1-6; 7 nucleotides match TRBD1. Trimming at V came to 5 bases and at J to 9 bases, leaving 10 bases not matched to a gene. The CDR3 runs 15 residues. The CDR3 here is CASSPELGQLSPLHF. The CDR3 bases are TGTGCCAGCAGTCCAGAACTGGGACAGCTTTCACCCCTCCACTTT.

A note on this clonotype: A much larger clonotype is one base distant, so this may be a read error. The chain carries TRBV20-1 and TRBJ1-1; D is ambiguous. Trimming pared 3 bases from V and 2 bases from J, leaving 10 bases between. This CDR3 spans 13 amino acids. Germline V CDR1 and CDR2: DFQATT, SNEGSKA (reference sequence). CDR3 loop: CSASWTANTEAFF. The CDR3 bases are TGCAGTGCTAGTTGGACGGCTAACACTGAAGCTTTCTTT.

The V call is TRBV5-1, the J call TRBJ2-6; D remains ambiguous. The germline V gene encodes CDR1 SGHRS and CDR2 YFSETQ. Trimming shortened V by 0 bases and J by 2 bases, and 6 bases separated the two germline ends. This CDR3 is built from 15 residues. The CDR3 here is CASSLDHTGANVLTF. As DNA, the CDR3 is TGCGCCAGCAGCTTGGACCACACTGGGGCCAACGTCCTGACTTTC.

This clonotype has ten or more counts. This sequence joins TRBV4-2 and TRBJ1-1; D not resolved. Per germline, CDR1 LGHNA and CDR2 YNFKEQ. Deletions cut 2 bases from V and 0 bases from J, with 7 bases between. CDR3 length equals 14 residues. Here the CDR3 DNA reads TGTGCCAGCAGCCAACGTATAATGAACACTGAAGCTTTCTTT. Translation: CASSQRIMNTEAFF.

In its sample, this clonotype was seen many times. The V and J genes are TRBV27 and TRBJ2-2, with TRBD2 identical over 12 bases. The length of the CDR3 is 15 residues. Germline CDR1 and CDR2: MNHEY and SMNVEV (reference sequence). J was trimmed by 2 bases and V by 6 bases; bases with no gene match: 1. CDR3 region: CASRGLAGNTGELFF. CDR3 DNA: TGTGCCAGCAGGGGACTAGCGGGCAACACCGGGGAGCTGTTTTTT.